This record looks at one TCR beta chain sequence and its context. This sample is part of a study of shared clonotypes between healthy human individuals. Using immunoSEQ multiplex PCR, the repertoire was profiled, and TCRdb retains in-frame clones only, with some absent. The sample includes around 750,000 clones, approximately 79% of them seen just once. Trimming removed 5 bases from V and 0 bases from J; junction bases left unmatched: 6. CDR1 and CDR2 from the germline V gene are MNHEY and SMNVEV (reference sequence). CDR3 size: 15 residues. The sequenced material came from memory CD4+ T cells sorted from blood. Subset given: CD45RA-negative fraction. This chain connects TRBV27 to TRBJ1-2; 7 bases match TRBD1. This sequence was found in a woman aged 25 to 45 in good health. CDR3 sequence (DNA): TGTGCCAGCAGTCCCAGGGGGGGAGCTAACTATGGCTACACCTTC. Translating it yields CASSPRGGANYGYTF.